Listed below are T cell receptor beta chains from one sample, sequenced in a study of patients and donors after allogeneic stem cell transplantation. TCRdb analysed the RT-PCR reads with MiXCR anew, one entry per CDR3 protein. The data show about 160,000 distinct CDR3 sequences, roughly two fifths seen once. The specimen was blood, either unsorted or a sorted T cell fraction (not recorded which). These receptors were collected from a human donor who was either an allogeneic HSCT recipient or a stem cell or donor lymphocyte infusion donor (not recorded which). It is not recorded whose cells these are; they may come from a transplant donor. CDR3s include the opening cysteine and the closing phenylalanine or tryptophan. D genes are given only for firm matches. Size is stated for part of the rows, as once, few or many counts, or as a class when the clone is expanded.

v_call,d_call,j_call,clone_size,cdr3_nt,cdr3_aa
TRBV15,-,TRBJ2-5,-,TGTGCCACCAGCAGAGGGCGACAGTGGGGTACTGCAGAGACCCAGTACTTC,CATSRGRQWGTAETQYF
TRBV5-1,-,TRBJ1-1,-,TGCGCCAGCACCGCCGGGACACGCAACACTGAAGCTTTCTTT,CASTAGTRNTEAFF
TRBV4-3,-,TRBJ1-1,few,TGCGCCAGCAGCCAAGACCAAACAGTCCCCATGAACACTGAAGCTTTCTTT,CASSQDQTVPMNTEAFF
TRBV24-1,-,TRBJ2-3,-,TGTGCCACCAGTGATTTGTCTCCAGACTTCACAGATACGCAGTATTTT,CATSDLSPDFTDTQYF
TRBV12-3/TRBV12-4,-,TRBJ2-5,-,TGTGCCAGCAGCCGCGCCGGACACCTGTACCAAGAGACCCAGTACTTC,CASSRAGHLYQETQYF
TRBV3-1,-,TRBJ1-1,-,TGTGCCAGCAGCCACCGCAGTCGGGGAGCTAACACTGAAGCTTTCTTT,CASSHRSRGANTEAFF
TRBV7-3,TRBD1,TRBJ2-2,-,TGTGCCAGCAGCCGGGGACAGCTAACCGGGGAGCTGTTTTTT,CASSRGQLTGELFF
TRBV29-1,TRBD1,TRBJ2-5,-,TGCAGCGGGGGGCCTGACAGGGAAGGAGAGACCCAGTACTTC,CSGGPDREGETQYF
TRBV4-3,TRBD1,TRBJ1-6,few,TGCGCCAGCAGCCACCCCGGGACAGAGTTTCTCCACTTT,CASSHPGTEFLHF
TRBV7-8,TRBD1,TRBJ1-2,-,TGTGCCAGCAGCTTCTTACCGGGACAGGGATCCAACTATGGCTACACCTTC,CASSFLPGQGSNYGYTF
TRBV4-2,-,TRBJ1-2,-,TGTGCCAGCAGCCAAGAGGGCAGGGGCGACTATGGCTACACCTTC,CASSQEGRGDYGYTF
TRBV10-3,-,TRBJ2-7,-,TGTGCCATCAGTGAGCCCCCTGGCAGGGGGGCTTTGCTTGACGAGCAGTACTTC,CAISEPPGRGALLDEQYF
TRBV12-3/TRBV12-4,-,TRBJ1-3,few,TGTGCCAGCAGTCCCGGACCCGGGGCTGGAAACACCATATATTTT,CASSPGPGAGNTIYF
TRBV9,-,TRBJ1-6,-,TGTGCCAGCAGCGCGAGATCGACCCAAACTAATTCACCCCTCCACTTT,CASSARSTQTNSPLHF
TRBV20-1,-,TRBJ1-3,-,TGCAGTGCTAGTCAGGCATTGGGGGGAAACACCATATATTTT,CSASQALGGNTIYF
TRBV4-3,TRBD2,TRBJ2-3,-,TGCGCCAGCAGCCCCAGGGGAGGAACTAGCGGCTACACAGATACGCAGTATTTT,CASSPRGGTSGYTDTQYF
TRBV12-3/TRBV12-4,-,TRBJ1-5,-,TGTGCCAGCAGTCCGTGGCGGGGGGTTGGTCAGCCCCAGCATTTT,CASSPWRGVGQPQHF
TRBV15,-,TRBJ1-5,-,TGTGCCACCAGCCTCAACAGGGTCAATCAGCCCCAGCATTTT,CATSLNRVNQPQHF
TRBV12-3/TRBV12-4,TRBD1,TRBJ1-4,few,TGTGCCAGCAGTCTATCTCGACAGGGGAGGGGTGAAAAACTGTTTTTT,CASSLSRQGRGEKLFF
TRBV7-9,-,TRBJ1-5,few,TGTGCCAGCTCCGGGGGGTTCAATCAGCCCCAGCATTTT,CASSGGFNQPQHF
TRBV6-2/TRBV6-3,-,TRBJ1-6,few,TGTGCCAGCAGCTATGGGAATTCACCCCTCCACTTT,CASSYGNSPLHF
TRBV6-4,-,TRBJ1-5,few,TGTGCCAGCAGTTGGACAGAGGGGTCTCAGCCCCAGCATTTT,CASSWTEGSQPQHF
TRBV7-6,-,TRBJ2-6,-,TGTGCCAGCAGCCCGTCCTCGGGAATCACCTCAAACTCTGGGGCCAACGTCCTGACTTTC,CASSPSSGITSNSGANVLTF
TRBV20-1,-,TRBJ1-5,-,TGCAGTGCTAGAGCGGGCAGGGTGAACAGCAATCAGCCCCAGCATTTT,CSARAGRVNSNQPQHF
TRBV7-2,TRBD1,TRBJ1-2,-,TGTGCCAGCAGCCCGGGACAGGGGGCGTATGGCTACACCTTC,CASSPGQGAYGYTF
TRBV20-1,TRBD1,TRBJ2-7,-,TGCAGTGCTAGAGGGGAAGGGACAGGGCTCGAGCAGTACTTC,CSARGEGTGLEQYF
TRBV20-1,-,TRBJ1-5,few,TGCAGTGCTCCCCGGGGCCTTGGACCCCAGCATTTT,CSAPRGLGPQHF
TRBV6-5,-,TRBJ1-1,many,TGTGCCAGCAGTTATAGCAGGTTGAACACTGAAGCTTTCTTT,CASSYSRLNTEAFF
TRBV12-3/TRBV12-4,TRBD2,TRBJ2-3,-,TGTGCCAGCAGTTTTGGGGGGGACTGGGTTCTCCTTACAGATACGCAGTATTTT,CASSFGGDWVLLTDTQYF
TRBV27,-,TRBJ1-3,few,TGTGCCAGCAGTGCGACAGCTGGAAACACCATATATTTT,CASSATAGNTIYF
TRBV5-1,-,TRBJ2-5,few,TGCGCCAGCAGCTTGGCCCCACACAGGGAGGAAGAGACCCAGTACTTC,CASSLAPHREEETQYF
TRBV7-9,-,TRBJ1-2,-,TGTGCCGGGACCTTCGGTCGAGGGTATGGCTACACCTTC,CAGTFGRGYGYTF
TRBV9,-,TRBJ1-2,-,TGTGCCAGCAAAGGGACCGTAGCGGGCTACACCTTC,CASKGTVAGYTF
TRBV5-1,TRBD1,TRBJ1-1,-,TGCGCCAGCAGCGGGAGCGGGACAGGGGGCGGCACTGAAGCTTTCTTT,CASSGSGTGGGTEAFF
TRBV7-9,-,TRBJ1-1,few,TGTGCCAGCAGCTCTCCGCCCGGGAGCACTGAAGCTTTCTTT,CASSSPPGSTEAFF
TRBV11-2,-,TRBJ2-1,few,TGTGCCAGCAGCTTAGAGGCCTACTCCTACAATGAGCAGTTCTTC,CASSLEAYSYNEQFF
TRBV20-1,-,TRBJ1-1,few,TGCAGTGCTAGAGTCCGTATGGACCCGACGGGGGCTTTCTTT,CSARVRMDPTGAFF
TRBV4-3,-,TRBJ1-6,-,TGCGCCAGCAGCCTACAGGCGTCCATGAGCTCCTATAATTCACCCCTCCACTTT,CASSLQASMSSYNSPLHF